The 27 T cell receptor beta chains given below trace back to one sample, sequenced in a study of cytomegalovirus exposure and HLA in healthy donors. The PCR was carried out with 60 Vbeta primers and 13 Jbeta primers. Produced via immunoSEQ multiplex PCR; TCRdb's table is partial and in-frame only. This sample has 150,000 to 200,000 clones, with over 60% found just once. The sample comprised PBMCs. All receptors derive from a man aged 45-65 years in good health and CMV-seropositive.

The genes are TRBV2 and TRBJ2-2; TRBD2 might be the D (5 bases). The V gene lost 5 bases and the J gene lost 0 bases, with 7 bases spanning the gap. CDR3 size: 14 residues. Germline V gene data show CDR1 as SNHLY and CDR2 as FYNNEI. For the CDR3, the DNA is TGTGCCAGCAGTTACGGGACGAACACCGGGGAGCTGTTTTTT. It specifies CASSYGTNTGELFF. Filled out from reference TRBV2 and TRBJ2-2, the complete variable domain reads EPEVTQTPSHQVTQMGQEVILRCVPISNHLYFYWYRQILGQKVEFLVSFYNNEISEKSEIFDDQFSVERPDGSNFTLKIRSTKLEDSAMYFCASSYGTNTGELFFGEGSRLTVL.

V gene TRBV5-1 combines with J gene TRBJ1-1; 10 nucleotides agree with TRBD1. Germline loops: CDR1 SGHRS, CDR2 YFSETQ. The CDR3 totals 15 residues. Losses at the gene ends were 5 bases for V and 1 base for J; bases not matched to a gene: 5. The CDR3 coding sequence is TGCGCCAGCAGTCAGACAGGGGGCTCGAACACTGAAGCTTTCTTT. Translation: CASSQTGGSNTEAFF.

The V call is TRBV5-1, the J call TRBJ1-1, with D possibly being TRBD1 (6 bases). The germline CDR1 and CDR2 sequences are SGHRS and YFSETQ. Trimming took 3 bases from V and 6 from J, leaving 15 bases between them. The CDR3 is made up of 14 amino acids. The CDR3 spells CASSSGVGAAEAFF. In nucleotides, the CDR3 is TGCGCCAGCAGCTCCGGGGTGGGGGCGGCTGAAGCTTTCTTT. Full variable domain (remainder filled in from reference TRBV5-1 and TRBJ1-1): KAGVTQTPRYLIKTRGQQVTLSCSPISGHRSVSWYQQTPGQGLQFLFEYFSETQRNKGNFPGRFSGRQFSNSRSEMNVSTLELGDSALYLCASSSGVGAAEAFFGQGTRLTVV.

This chain joins TRBV28 and TRBJ1-2, with D maybe TRBD1 (5 bases). This CDR3 contains 12 residues. Germline V gene sequence: CDR1 MDHEN, CDR2 SYDVKM. With 5 bases removed from V and 4 bases from J, the gap between germline ends came to 8 bases. CDR3 DNA sequence: TGTGCCAGCAGTCAGGGTGCCTATGGCTACACCTTC. Its translation is CASSQGAYGYTF.

The chain has TRBV5-3 and TRBJ2-7; 7 bases agree with TRBD1. TRBV5-3 falls under the ORF class, with uncertain function. The CDR3 consists of 15 residues. Trimming at V came to 3 bases and at J to 0 bases, leaving 6 bases not matched to a gene. The CDR3 reads CARSYHRGRSYEQYV. In DNA, the CDR3 is TGTGCCAGAAGCTACCACAGGGGCCGCTCCTACGAGCAGTACGTC.

The V and J genes are TRBV5-4 and TRBJ2-7; TRBD1 matches 7 bases. This CDR3 is built from 14 residues. V trimming: 0 bases; J trimming: 3 bases; junction bases outside the gene matches: 3. From germline, CDR1 is SGHNT and CDR2 YYREEE (reference sequence). CDR3 sequence: CASSLAGQLYEQYV. The CDR3 DNA follows: TGTGCCAGCAGCTTGGCGGGACAGCTCTACGAGCAGTACGTC.

The chain combines TRBV10-3 with TRBJ1-2; the D gene is possibly TRBD1 (5 bases). The CDR3 length is 14 residues. V was trimmed by 4 bases and J by 2 bases, leaving 11 bases between them. Germline V gene lookup returns CDR1 ENHRY and CDR2 SYGVKD. The CDR3 reads CAISGGGSNYGYTF. The CDR3, as DNA: TGTGCCATCAGTGGGGGGGGTTCGAACTATGGCTACACCTTC.

This clone was detected only a few times. V usage is TRBV2 and J usage is TRBJ1-3, with 9 bases fitting TRBD1. Unmatched junction bases numbered 15, after V lost 8 bases and J lost 4 bases. CDR1 and CDR2 from the germline V gene are SNHLY and FYNNEI. The CDR3 runs 17 residues. CDR3 in DNA: TGTGCCAGCTCGGGACAGGGACGTATCTTCCCGGGAAACACCATATATTTT. Translation gives CASSGQGRIFPGNTIYF.

V is TRBV5-6 and J is TRBJ2-4; possibly TRBD2 for D (5 bases). V lost 1 base to trimming and J lost 8 bases, with 13 bases between them. Germline V gene data show CDR1 as SGHDT and CDR2 as YYEEEE. The CDR3 sequence is 14 residues long. CDR3 in amino acids: CASSLWLADDIQYF. CDR3 DNA: TGTGCCAGCAGCTTGTGGCTAGCAGATGACATTCAGTACTTC.

As for this clone: Distinct nucleotide sequences in the sample also encode this CDR3. The chain recombines TRBV5-1 with TRBJ1-4; D call uncertain. There are 13 residues in the CDR3. With 0 bases removed from V and 8 bases from J, the gap between germline ends came to 8 bases. Germline assignment: CDR1 SGHRS and CDR2 YFSETQ. The CDR3 reads CASSLEGGEKLFF. As DNA, the CDR3 is TGCGCCAGCAGCTTGGAGGGAGGGGAAAAACTGTTTTTT.

The rearrangement links TRBV5-1 to TRBJ2-3; 14 bases align to TRBD2. Germline CDR1 reads SGHRS; CDR2 reads YFSETQ. J was trimmed by 2 bases and V by 2 bases; bases with no gene match: 7. The CDR3 is 18 residues long. The CDR3 loop reads CASSLRGLAGANTDTQYF. DNA of the CDR3: TGCGCCAGCAGCTTACGGGGACTAGCGGGGGCCAACACAGATACGCAGTATTTT.

The rearrangement links TRBV7-8 to TRBJ2-1, with unresolved D. The ends were cut back, 4 bases at V and 4 bases at J, with 5 bases in the middle. The CDR3 spans 12 residues. CDR1 and CDR2 (germline): SGHVS, FQNEAQ. The CDR3 DNA is TGTGCCAGCAGCTCAATTTACAATGAGCAGTTCTTC. Its protein product is CASSSIYNEQFF.

This clone was observed a few times. The CDR3 DNA reads as TGTGCCAGCTCACTACAAAGCTCCTATAATTCACCCCTCCACTTT. Amino acids: CASSLQSSYNSPLHF. The chain carries TRBV18 and TRBJ1-6; D is ambiguous. Trimming pared 4 bases from V and 0 bases from J, leaving 7 bases between. Germline CDR1 is KGHSH and CDR2 is LQKENI. The CDR3 is 15 amino acids.

This rearrangement joins TRBV14 to TRBJ2-5; the match to TRBD2 covers 8 bases. V was clipped by 0 bases and J by 5 bases; unmatched bases: 8. Germline V gives CDR1 SGHDN, CDR2 FVKESK. This CDR3 has 16 residues. CDR3 nucleotides: TGTGCCAGCAGCCAAGATAGCGGGACCATACGCGAGACCCAGTACTTC. Translation gives CASSQDSGTIRETQYF.

This clone occurred a few times. The chain has TRBV29-1 and TRBJ1-5; no clear D. Germline CDR1 SQVTM, CDR2 ANQGSEA. This CDR3 has 14 residues. V was clipped by 4 bases and J by 2 bases, with 12 bases between them. CDR3 region: CSVGEQEGNQPQHF. The CDR3 region has the DNA TGCAGCGTTGGGGAGCAGGAAGGCAATCAGCCCCAGCATTTT. Full variable domain (outside the CDR3, taken from reference TRBV29-1 and TRBJ1-5): SAVISQKPSRDICQRGTSLTIQCQVDSQVTMMFWYRQQPGQSLTLIATANQGSEATYESGFVIDKFPISRPNLTFSTLTVSNMSPEDSSIYLCSVGEQEGNQPQHFGDGTRLSIL.

The V gene is TRBV6-5, the J gene TRBJ1-1; 7 bases are a match to TRBD1. The CDR3 extends over 12 amino acids. The J segment lost 8 bases and the V segment lost 2 bases, leaving 2 bases of the junction unmatched. CDR1 MNHEY and CDR2 SVGAGI come from the germline V gene. CDR3 amino acids: CASSYDRAEAFF. The CDR3 DNA reads as TGTGCCAGCAGTTACGACAGGGCGGAAGCTTTCTTT.

This chain uses TRBV6-5 with TRBJ1-6, with D tentatively TRBD1 (5 bases). Germline V lookup: CDR1 MNHEY, CDR2 SVGAGI. CDR3 length: 13 amino acids. Trimming removed 0 bases from V and 10 bases from J, with 7 bases in between. The CDR3 DNA sequence: TGTGCCAGCAGTTACTCGGAGGGGTCACCCCTCCACTTT. It is translated as CASSYSEGSPLHF.

The chain recombines TRBV7-6 with TRBJ2-5; D is undetermined. The CDR3 runs 13 residues. Trimming stripped 8 bases from V and 2 bases from J, with 12 bases between. From germline, CDR1 is SGHVS and CDR2 FNYEAQ. The CDR3 reads CASYPGPQETQYF. The CDR3 DNA reads as TGTGCCAGCTACCCTGGGCCTCAAGAGACCCAGTACTTC.

The genes are TRBV9 and TRBJ1-1; 8 positions match TRBD1. The germline V gene encodes CDR1 SGDLS and CDR2 YYNGEE. CDR3 length equals 16 residues. With 0 bases clipped from V and 4 bases from J, the junction kept 8 bases outside the gene matches. The CDR3 DNA reads TGTGCCAGCAGCGTAGGTCAGGGGGCGAGGGGCACTGAAGCTTTCTTT. This translates into CASSVGQGARGTEAFF.

V usage is TRBV25-1 and J usage is TRBJ2-1; TRBD1 agrees at 9 bases. CDR1 and CDR2 (germline): MGHDK, SYGVNS. V trimming: 8 bases; J trimming: 6 bases; junction bases outside the gene matches: 11. The CDR3 extends over 15 amino acids. This CDR3 reads CASSQHGTGLNEQFF. The CDR3 DNA follows: TGTGCCAGCTCCCAGCACGGGACAGGGCTCAATGAGCAGTTCTTC.

V and J are TRBV7-9 and TRBJ1-1; 10 bases are shared with TRBD1. Germline values: CDR1 SEHNR, CDR2 FQNEAQ (reference sequence). CDR3 length: 15 amino acids. The ends lost 4 bases at V and 4 bases at J; junction bases unmatched: 6. CDR3 in amino acids: CASSSSDRGLTEAFF. Written as DNA, the CDR3 is TGTGCCAGCAGCTCGTCCGACAGGGGGCTCACTGAAGCTTTCTTT.

CDR3 protein: CASSRTNTGDKKTSPLHF. Written as DNA, the CDR3 is TGTGCCAGCTCACGAACCAATACAGGGGACAAGAAGACTTCACCCCTCCACTTT. The V gene is TRBV18, the J gene TRBJ1-6, with 7 bases fitting TRBD1. The CDR3 spans 18 residues. CDR1 KGHSH and CDR2 LQKENI come from the germline V gene. Trimming cost V 4 bases and J 9 bases; bases outside gene matches: 18.

The V and J genes are TRBV4-3 and TRBJ2-5; D is possibly TRBD1 (6 bases). This CDR3 is 14 amino acids long. Trimming left V 4 bases short and J 5 bases short, with 14 bases between. Germline V gives CDR1 LGHNA, CDR2 YSLEER. CDR3 residues: CASSPDRTAETQYF. The CDR3 region has the DNA TGCGCCAGCAGCCCGGACAGAACAGCGGAGACCCAGTACTTC.

V is TRBV7-9 and J is TRBJ2-3, with TRBD1 matching 9 bases. CDR1 is SEHNR, CDR2 FQNEAQ, per germline (reference sequence). This CDR3 is 17 amino acids long. With 0 bases clipped from V and 2 bases from J, the junction kept 6 bases outside the gene matches. CDR3 loop: CASSLAWDREYTDTQYF. As DNA, the CDR3 is TGTGCCAGCAGCTTAGCGTGGGACAGGGAATACACAGATACGCAGTATTTT. Based on the CDR3 plus reference TRBV7-9 and TRBJ2-3, the full variable domain is DTGVSQNPRHKITKRGQNVTFRCDPISEHNRLYWYRQTLGQGPEFLTYFQNEAQLEKSRLLSDRFSAERPKGSFSTLEIQRTEQGDSAMYLCASSLAWDREYTDTQYFGPGTRLTVL.

This chain joins TRBV4-1 and TRBJ2-5, with TRBD1 matching 8 bases. This CDR3 has 17 residues. Trimming took 2 bases from V and 2 from J; bases not matched to a gene: 10. Germline V lookup: CDR1 MGHRA, CDR2 YSYEKL. The CDR3 nucleotides are TGCGCCAGCAGCCAATGGCAGGGGGCCAAGGGTCAAGAGACCCAGTACTTC. It yields the protein CASSQWQGAKGQETQYF.

The rearrangement joins TRBV7-2 to TRBJ2-7; unclear D gene. Germline CDR1 and CDR2: SGHTA and FQGNSA. CDR3 length: 13 residues. V dropped 5 bases and J dropped 0 bases, with 8 bases sitting between them. The chain's CDR3 is CASSQVSSYEQYF. In nucleotides, the CDR3 is TGTGCCAGCAGCCAGGTTAGCTCCTACGAGCAGTACTTC. Using reference TRBV7-2 and TRBJ2-7 for the parts outside the CDR3, the full variable domain is GAGVSQSPSNKVTEKGKDVELRCDPISGHTALYWYRQSLGQGLEFLIYFQGNSAPDKSGLPSDRFSAERTGGSVSTLTIQRTQQEDSAVYLCASSQVSSYEQYFGPGTRLTVT.

The rearrangement links TRBV5-8 to TRBJ1-1; TRBD1 might be the D (6 bases). Trimming cost V 0 bases and J 7 bases, with 13 bases left between them. CDR3 length equals 14 residues. CDR1 SGHTS and CDR2 YDEGEE come from the germline V gene. Written as DNA, the CDR3 is TGTGCCAGCAGCTTGGGGGCAGGCAGGGGTGAAGCTTTCTTT. This translates into CASSLGAGRGEAFF.